The present TCR beta chain was sequenced within a study of blood T cell repertoires in COVID-19 (TCRdb year 2020). In the study overall: Samples from collaborators originated in the United States, Italy and Spain and spanned both the acute and convalescent phases of COVID-19. A freely available public database, intended as a resource for researchers studying the immune response to SARS-CoV-2, is where the repertoires were released. The prospective study material was composed of cDNA or gDNA derived from T cells, B-cell-depleted T cells, or PBMCs. Samples came from the ongoing ImmuneRACE study (first 160 participants) plus 1,254 subjects from 6 global collaborators. Deeply sampled blood TCRbeta repertoires from subjects exposed to, actively infected with, or recovered from COVID-19 were included in the dataset. The sample metadata nearly always contained a de-identified subject ID, COVID-19 status, age in years and sex. Where HLA class I and class II types were available, the types were taken from metadata supplied by the sample provider, not from assay-based typing. Overall study outcomes, separate from this receptor: The quantity of clinical and demographic metadata differed by source and by participant and was supplied without curation.

CDR1 SGHRS and CDR2 YFSETQ were looked up in the germline V gene. V sheds 0 bases and J sheds 4 bases, leaving 11 bases between their ends. The CDR3 numbers 15 residues from cysteine through phenylalanine. Of the read, only the CDR3 DNA is kept; its 45 bases are in frame from base 1. Collaborating institutions collected whole blood in K2EDTA tubes following their own protocols. For TCRbeta analysis, collaborator samples were shipped as frozen whole blood, as isolated PBMCs, or as DNA extracted from either sample type. The immunoSEQ Assay, a bias-controlled multiplex PCR, was used to amplify TCRbeta CDR3 regions from genomic DNA. The authors processed their data as follows. The number of nucleated cells in each sample was estimated by amplification of reference gene primers within the assay. Sequence reads were collapsed and filtered to measure the absolute abundance of every unique TCRbeta CDR3 rearrangement. Productive Simpson clonality was computed per sample as the square root of Simpson's diversity index over productive rearrangements. Drawn from immuneACCESS, this table holds only the in-frame rearrangements with V and J called that TCRdb kept. Clones are partly lost; checked studies trace under half to an unresolved V gene and leave the rest unexplained. That table is the source of V, J and clone size, and D and trimming were worked out from the DNA. The sample includes about 110,000 clones, with over 70% observed a single time. The biggest ten clones account for roughly 0.9% of the sample.

Notes on this clone: The specificity of this receptor is unknown. Base qualities are not at hand, and no much larger clone is one base apart.

The source is a human donor with acute or convalescent COVID-19. The donor label of this sample is uncertain. The material sequenced was peripheral blood. The rearrangement joined TRBV5-1 to TRBJ2-1; too little of a D gene remains to name it. The CDR3 amino acid sequence is: CASSLVTAAYNEQFF. DNA sequence: TGCGCCAGCAGCTTGGTCACAGCTGCATACAATGAGCAGTTCTTC. The entire variable domain, with the stretches around the CDR3 drawn from the reference TRBV5-1 and TRBJ2-1 proteins, is KAGVTQTPRYLIKTRGQQVTLSCSPISGHRSVSWYQQTPGQGLQFLFEYFSETQRNKGNFPGRFSGRQFSNSRSEMNVSTLELGDSALYLCASSLVTAAYNEQFFGPGTRLTVL.